This T cell receptor (beta chain) was identified in a study of vaccination effects on CD4 cells after COVID-19. In the case of this clone: As yet, its antigen is unknown.

From germline, CDR1 is SGHRS and CDR2 YFSETQ. CDR3 length equals 13 residues. Trimming took 3 bases from V and 3 from J; bases not matched to a gene: 1. Antigen-specific CD4+ T cells expanded by the ViraFEST assay with viral peptide pools were then sequenced. Between days 10 and 11 of culture, CD4+ T cells were separated out. Nucleocapsid antibodies were negative in the vaccine recipients, who had never had SARS-CoV-2 infection. Sequencing was performed with immunoSEQ multiplex PCR; in TCRdb, only in-frame clones are kept and a portion is missing. Among about 63,000 clones listed, about 79% were seen once.

This sequence originates from a human donor who received a COVID-19 vaccine. The specimen comprised CD4+ T cells from PBMCs cultured with HCoV-OC43 spike peptides, sampled before COVID-19 vaccination. The subset here: HCoV-OC43 spike overlapping peptide pool stimulation. The V and J genes are TRBV5-1 and TRBJ2-3; the match to TRBD2 covers 7 bases. CDR3 protein: CASSYGGTDTQYF. The CDR3 DNA is TGCGCCAGCAGCTACGGGGGGACAGATACGCAGTATTTT.